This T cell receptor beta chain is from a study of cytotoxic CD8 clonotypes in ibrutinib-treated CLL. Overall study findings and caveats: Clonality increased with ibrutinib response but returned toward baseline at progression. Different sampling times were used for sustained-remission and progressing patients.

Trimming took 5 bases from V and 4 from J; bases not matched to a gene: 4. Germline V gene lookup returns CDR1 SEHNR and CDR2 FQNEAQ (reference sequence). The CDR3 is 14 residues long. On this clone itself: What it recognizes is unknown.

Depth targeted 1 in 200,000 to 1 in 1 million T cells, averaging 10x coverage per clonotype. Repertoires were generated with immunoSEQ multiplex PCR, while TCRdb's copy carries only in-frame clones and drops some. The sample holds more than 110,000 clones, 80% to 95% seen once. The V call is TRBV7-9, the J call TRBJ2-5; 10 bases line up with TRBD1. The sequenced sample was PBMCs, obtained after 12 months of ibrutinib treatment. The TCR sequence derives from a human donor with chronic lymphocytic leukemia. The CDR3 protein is CASSPRTGGETQYF. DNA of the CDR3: TGTGCCAGCAGCCCTCGGACAGGGGGAGAGACCCAGTACTTC.